Each of the 9 T cell receptor beta chains below was sequenced from the same sample in a study of blood T cell repertoires in COVID-19. Assay used: immunoSEQ multiplex PCR; TCRdb lists only in-frame clones, some missing. The sample has 300,000 to 400,000 clones, 85% to 90% seen once; the top ten hold about 0.89%. The material sequenced was PBMCs or T cells enriched from blood (not recorded which). Receptors were obtained from a woman in her thirties with acute COVID-19.

The chain recombines TRBV19 with TRBJ1-5, with 8 positions matching TRBD1. V lost 6 bases and J lost 6; bases outside the gene matches: 10. This CDR3 is 15 amino acids long. The V gene's germline CDR1 is LNHDA and CDR2 SQIVND (reference sequence). CDR3 nucleotide sequence: TGTGCCAGTAGAGCCCCAGGGGGCGCAGGTCAGCCCCAGCATTTT. Translated: CASRAPGGAGQPQHF.

This clone was found a few times. The chain recombines TRBV24-1 with TRBJ2-3; 9 bases line up with TRBD2. Germline lookup yields CDR1 KGHDR and CDR2 SFDVKD. V was pared by 5 bases and J by 5 bases, with 4 bases of the junction left unmatched. This CDR3 contains 14 residues. CDR3 coding DNA: TGTGCCACCAGTGGCGGGGGGGCCCTAGATACGCAGTATTTT. It yields the protein CATSGGGALDTQYF.

This chain uses TRBV18 with TRBJ2-3; D might be TRBD2 (6 bases). The ends were cut back, 1 base at V and 0 bases at J, with 11 bases in the middle. This CDR3 region has 16 residues. The germline V gene encodes CDR1 KGHSH and CDR2 LQKENI. The CDR3 DNA sequence: TGTGCCAGCTCACCACTTTCTGGGACTAGCACAGATACGCAGTATTTT. Its protein is CASSPLSGTSTDTQYF.

This clone was seen a handful of times. The gene calls are TRBV7-2 and TRBJ1-5; TRBD1 matches at 7 bases. This CDR3 is built from 15 residues. CDR1 and CDR2 from the germline V gene are SGHTA and FQGNSA. V lost 2 bases and J lost 1; bases outside the gene matches: 2. CDR3 sequence (DNA): TGTGCCAGCAGCTTATCAGGGGGGAGCAATCAGCCCCAGCATTTT. Its translation: CASSLSGGSNQPQHF.

The chain has TRBV2 and TRBJ2-7, with unresolved D. The CDR3 extends over 14 amino acids. CDR1 is SNHLY and CDR2 is FYNNEI in the germline V gene. Trimming stripped 6 bases from V and 1 base from J, with 13 bases between. DNA of the CDR3: TGTGCCAGCAGACCCGAGGCCCAGTCCTACGAGCAGTACTTC. Translation gives CASRPEAQSYEQYF.

There are a few counts of this clone. The chain couples TRBV15 to TRBJ1-1, with 7 bases lining up with TRBD1. Germline V CDR1 and CDR2: LNHNV, YYDKDF (reference sequence). The CDR3 loop spans 14 amino acids. The J segment lost 8 bases and the V segment lost 2 bases, leaving 8 bases of the junction unmatched. CDR3 region: CATSRSRDRREAFF. In DNA form, the CDR3 reads TGTGCCACCAGCAGATCCCGGGACAGAAGAGAAGCTTTCTTT.

This chain joins TRBV5-1 and TRBJ2-7; no firm D call. V was pared by 0 bases and J by 4 bases, with 11 bases between. The CDR3 has 14 residues. Germline CDR1 SGHRS, CDR2 YFSETQ. Here the CDR3 reads CASSLGQVPYEQYF. CDR3 sequence (DNA): TGCGCCAGCAGCTTGGGTCAGGTCCCTTACGAGCAGTACTTC.

The chain links TRBV2 to TRBJ1-1; tentative D call: TRBD1 (6 bases). This CDR3 contains 13 residues. Trimming stripped 6 bases from V and 3 bases from J, with 11 bases between. Germline lookup yields CDR1 SNHLY and CDR2 FYNNEI. CDR3 region: CASSQTGHTEAFF. The CDR3 DNA sequence: TGTGCCAGCAGCCAAACAGGGCACACTGAAGCTTTCTTT.

The chain is built from TRBV27 and TRBJ2-1; 10 nucleotides align to TRBD2. The CDR3 runs to 15 residues. With 2 bases clipped from V and 3 bases from J, the junction kept 1 base outside the gene matches. Looked up from germline, CDR1 is MNHEY and CDR2 is SMNVEV (reference sequence). The CDR3 DNA sequence: TGTGCCAGCAGTTTAAGCGGGGGGGACTACAATGAGCAGTTCTTC. Translated, it gives CASSLSGGDYNEQFF.